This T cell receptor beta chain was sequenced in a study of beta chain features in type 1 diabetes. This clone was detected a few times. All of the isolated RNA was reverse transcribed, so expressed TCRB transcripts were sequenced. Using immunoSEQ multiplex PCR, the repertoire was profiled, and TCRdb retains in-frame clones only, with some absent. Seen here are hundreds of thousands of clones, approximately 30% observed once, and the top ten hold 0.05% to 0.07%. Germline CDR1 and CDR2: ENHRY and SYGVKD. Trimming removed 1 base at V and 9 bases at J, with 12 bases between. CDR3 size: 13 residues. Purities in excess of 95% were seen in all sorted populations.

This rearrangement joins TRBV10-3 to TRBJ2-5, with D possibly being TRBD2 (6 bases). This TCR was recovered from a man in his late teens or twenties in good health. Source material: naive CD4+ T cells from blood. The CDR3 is CAISELGPGAQYF. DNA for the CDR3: TGTGCCATCAGTGAGTTGGGCCCGGGAGCCCAGTACTTC.